Below are 21 T cell receptor beta chains sequenced from a single sample in a study of blood T cell repertoires in COVID-19. Method: immunoSEQ multiplex PCR; TCRdb's copy keeps in-frame clones and lacks some. The table shows about 340,000 clones, with 83% occurring only once. Specimen: peripheral blood. The receptors were sampled from a man in his thirties or forties with active or convalescent COVID-19.

J is TRBJ1-2 and V is TRBV6-2 or TRBV6-3; 7 positions match TRBD1. Per the germline V gene, CDR1 is MNHEY and CDR2 is SVGEGT. J gave up 5 bases and V 2 bases, and 14 bases lay outside the gene matches. The CDR3 totals 17 residues. The CDR3 nucleotides read TGTGCCAGCAGTTACCCGACGACCTGGGACAGCCGTTATGGCTACACCTTC. This codes for CASSYPTTWDSRYGYTF.

J is TRBJ2-7 and V is TRBV4-1, with 10 bases aligning to TRBD2. Germline CDR1 MGHRA, CDR2 YSYEKL. V lost 1 base, J lost 4 bases, and 1 base stayed unmatched. There are 14 residues in the CDR3. CDR3 DNA sequence: TGCGCCAGCAGCCAAGCACTAGCGGGATACGAGCAGTACTTC. Protein sequence: CASSQALAGYEQYF.

This clone appeared a few times. Other DNA sequences in this specimen translate into the identical CDR3. This sequence joins TRBV6-2 or TRBV6-3 and TRBJ2-1; 8 bases agree with TRBD2. With 2 bases clipped from V and 4 bases from J, the junction kept 1 base outside the gene matches. This CDR3 contains 14 residues. CDR1 MNHEY and CDR2 SVGEGT come from the germline V gene. The CDR3 loop reads CASSYSGGYNEQFF. CDR3 DNA: TGTGCCAGCAGTTACAGCGGGGGATACAATGAGCAGTTCTTC.

The chain carries TRBV6-4 and TRBJ1-6; TRBD1 aligns across 8 bases. This CDR3 region has 17 residues. The V and J ends lost 7 bases and 2 bases, in that order; junction bases with no gene match: 10. CDR1 and CDR2 from the germline V gene are MRHNA and SNTAGT. The CDR3 loop reads CASIRFGQGAYNSPLHF. In DNA, the CDR3 is TGTGCCAGCATTCGGTTTGGACAGGGAGCCTATAATTCACCCCTCCACTTT.

The chain combines TRBV2 with TRBJ2-1; a weak D match, TRBD2 (6 bases). Trimming stripped 5 bases from V and 8 bases from J, with 19 bases between. Per the germline V gene, CDR1 is SNHLY and CDR2 is FYNNEI. This CDR3 region has 15 residues. CDR3 protein: CASSPSAEVYYEQFF. In DNA form, the CDR3 reads TGTGCCAGCAGTCCTAGCGCTGAGGTTTATTATGAGCAGTTCTTC.

The chain carries TRBV4-1 and TRBJ2-7; 12 nucleotides align to TRBD2. The CDR3 has 15 amino acids. Per germline, CDR1 MGHRA and CDR2 YSYEKL. V shed 4 bases and J 0 bases; nucleotides not matched to a gene: 1. CDR3 region: CASSRLAGDSYEQYF. The CDR3 DNA sequence: TGCGCCAGCAGCCGACTAGCGGGGGACTCCTACGAGCAGTACTTC.

The chain combines TRBV10-2 with TRBJ2-2; 10 bases map to TRBD1. V dropped 6 bases and J dropped 4; count of bases not matched to a gene: 5. Germline V CDR1 and CDR2: WSHSY, SAAADI. CDR3 length: 15 residues. The CDR3 sequence is CASRSGQGFTGELFF. In DNA form, the CDR3 reads TGCGCCAGCAGGTCGGGACAGGGGTTCACCGGGGAGCTGTTTTTT.

The CDR3 here is CATSRRLAGKYNEQFF. The CDR3, as DNA: TGTGCCACCAGCAGAAGACTAGCGGGGAAATACAATGAGCAGTTCTTC. The chain employs TRBV15 and TRBJ2-1, with 11 bases aligning to TRBD2. The V gene end was trimmed by 2 bases and the J gene end by 4 bases; junction bases not matched to a gene: 4. Germline CDR1 is LNHNV and CDR2 is YYDKDF (reference sequence). The CDR3 has 16 amino acids.

V usage is TRBV12-3 or TRBV12-4 and J usage is TRBJ2-1, with 9 bases aligning to TRBD2. The CDR3 totals 12 residues. The ends lost 6 bases at V and 8 bases at J; junction bases unmatched: 2. The CDR3 loop is CASRGLAHEQFF. The CDR3 DNA sequence: TGTGCCAGCAGGGGACTAGCCCATGAGCAGTTCTTC.

The V and J genes are TRBV7-5 and TRBJ1-2; the D segment call TRBD1 is taken from the table without a DNA check. TRBV7-5 has pseudogene status. This CDR3 has 15 residues. This chain's CDR3 is CVRSPMDSHDYGYTF. The CDR3 DNA reads TGTGTCAGAAGCCCAATGGACAGTCATGACTATGGCTACACCTTC.

V and J are TRBV2 and TRBJ2-6; D not certain. Between the trimmed V and J ends, which lost 0 bases and 0 bases, there was a span of 9 bases. Germline V gene data show CDR1 as SNHLY and CDR2 as FYNNEI. The CDR3 totals 17 residues. CDR3 amino acids: CASSEALVHSGANVLTF. CDR3 nucleotide sequence: TGTGCCAGCAGTGAAGCGTTAGTGCACTCTGGGGCCAACGTCCTGACTTTC. Using reference TRBV2 and TRBJ2-6 for the parts outside the CDR3, the full variable domain is EPEVTQTPSHQVTQMGQEVILRCVPISNHLYFYWYRQILGQKVEFLVSFYNNEISEKSEIFDDQFSVERPDGSNFTLKIRSTKLEDSAMYFCASSEALVHSGANVLTFGAGSRLTVL.

The chain recombines TRBV7-2 with TRBJ2-3; D uncertain. This CDR3 contains 13 residues. V was cut by 1 base and J by 2 bases, with 4 bases left in between. CDR1 is SGHTA, CDR2 FQGNSA, per germline. Here the CDR3 reads CASSLGATDTQYF. CDR3 DNA: TGTGCCAGCAGCTTAGGAGCCACAGATACGCAGTATTTT.

The chain combines TRBV5-6 with TRBJ2-7, with 11 bases fitting TRBD2. Germline-derived CDR1 and CDR2 are SGHDT and YYEEEE. Trimming removed 4 bases from V and 6 bases from J; junction bases left unmatched: 6. The CDR3 consists of 14 residues. The CDR3 is CASSVLAGGPEQYF. CDR3 bases: TGTGCCAGCAGCGTGTTAGCGGGGGGGCCCGAGCAGTACTTC.

This clone has more than one count but fewer than ten. The rearrangement links TRBV19 to TRBJ2-7, with D perhaps TRBD1 (6 bases). This CDR3 is 16 amino acids long. Germline values: CDR1 LNHDA, CDR2 SQIVND (reference sequence). V lost 5 bases to trimming and J lost 5 bases, with 22 bases between them. The CDR3 DNA is TGTGCCAGTAGTCCTTGGGTCCAGGGGAATTTCCACGAGCAGTACTTC. Residues: CASSPWVQGNFHEQYF. The full variable domain, in which reference TRBV19 and TRBJ2-7 provide the parts outside the CDR3, is DGGITQSPKYLFRKEGQNVTLSCEQNLNHDAMYWYRQDPGQGLRLIYYSQIVNDFQKGDIAEGYSVSREKKESFPLTVTSAQKNPTAFYLCASSPWVQGNFHEQYFGPGTRLTVT.

The sample holds one count of this clone. The chain combines TRBV19 with TRBJ1-5; D is perhaps TRBD1 (5 bases). The CDR3 is 15 amino acids. Trimming cost V 3 bases and J 0 bases, with 9 bases left between them. CDR1 and CDR2 from the germline V gene are LNHDA and SQIVND (reference sequence). CDR3 bases: TGTGCCAGTAGTATGACAGAGACTAGCAATCAGCCCCAGCATTTT. Its translation: CASSMTETSNQPQHF.

The CDR3 sequence: CAWTGLLTDTQYF. The CDR3 coding sequence is TGTGCCTGGACCGGACTGCTCACAGATACGCAGTATTTT. The gene calls are TRBV30 and TRBJ2-3; D possibly corresponds to TRBD2 (5 bases). V gave up 4 bases and J gave up 2 bases, with 10 bases separating them. The CDR3 spans 13 residues. CDR1 and CDR2 (germline): GTSNPN, SVGIG (reference sequence).

The chain employs TRBV19 and TRBJ2-4, with D possibly TRBD1 on 6 matching bases. The V and J ends lost 4 bases and 0 bases respectively, with 10 bases between them. From germline, CDR1 is LNHDA and CDR2 SQIVND (reference sequence). The length of the CDR3 is 15 residues. The CDR3 reads CASSKTGSAKNIQYF. Written as DNA, the CDR3 is TGTGCCAGTAGTAAAACAGGGTCAGCCAAAAACATTCAGTACTTC.

This chain joins TRBV6-4 and TRBJ1-5, with 12 bases that match TRBD1. V dropped 0 bases and J dropped 7; count of bases not matched to a gene: 10. Germline V gene lookup returns CDR1 MRHNA and CDR2 SNTAGT. The CDR3 extends over 18 amino acids. CDR3 nucleotide sequence: TGTGCCAGCAGTGACTCGACGGGACAGGGGGCGATGAGGCAGCCCCAGCATTTT. Translation gives CASSDSTGQGAMRQPQHF.

This clone was seen a few times. This chain joins TRBV6-2 or TRBV6-3 and TRBJ2-1; no firm D call. With 0 bases removed from V and 8 bases from J, the gap between germline ends came to 14 bases. The CDR3 is made up of 15 amino acids. Germline CDR1 is MNHEY and CDR2 is SVGEGT. CDR3 amino acids: CASSYSLVIVDEQFF. In DNA form, the CDR3 reads TGTGCCAGCAGTTACTCGCTAGTAATTGTCGATGAGCAGTTCTTC.

The chain employs TRBV18 and TRBJ1-3; TRBD1 is a possible D gene (5 bases). CDR1 KGHSH and CDR2 LQKENI come from the germline V gene. CDR3 length equals 15 residues. With 6 bases removed from V and 3 bases from J, the gap between germline ends came to 15 bases. CDR3 in amino acids: CASSTASQGGNTIYF. CDR3 DNA: TGTGCCAGCTCGACAGCCTCGCAGGGTGGAAACACCATATATTTT.

The chain joins TRBV9 to TRBJ2-1; a possible D gene is TRBD1 (7 bases). V was cut by 4 bases and J by 7 bases, with 18 bases left in between. Germline V gene sequence: CDR1 SGDLS, CDR2 YYNGEE. The CDR3 runs to 15 residues. The CDR3 nucleotides read TGTGCCAGCAGCTCCCCGGCGGCAGGGGGGAATGAGCAGTTCTTC. The encoded protein is CASSSPAAGGNEQFF.